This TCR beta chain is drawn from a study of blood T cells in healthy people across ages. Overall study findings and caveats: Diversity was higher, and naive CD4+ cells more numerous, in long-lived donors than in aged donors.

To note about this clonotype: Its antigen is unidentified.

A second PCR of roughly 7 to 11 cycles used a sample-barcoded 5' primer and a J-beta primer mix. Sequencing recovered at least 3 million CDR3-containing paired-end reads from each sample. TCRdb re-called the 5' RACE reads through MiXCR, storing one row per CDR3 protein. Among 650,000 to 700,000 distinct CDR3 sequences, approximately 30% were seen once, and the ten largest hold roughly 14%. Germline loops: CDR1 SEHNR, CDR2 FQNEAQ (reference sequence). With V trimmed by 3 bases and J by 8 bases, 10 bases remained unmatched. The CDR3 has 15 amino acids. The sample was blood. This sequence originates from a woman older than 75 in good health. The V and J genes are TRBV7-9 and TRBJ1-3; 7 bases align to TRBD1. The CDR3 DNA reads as TGTGCCAGCAGCTTCTATCCGGACAGGCTTGACACCATATATTTT. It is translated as CASSFYPDRLDTIYF.